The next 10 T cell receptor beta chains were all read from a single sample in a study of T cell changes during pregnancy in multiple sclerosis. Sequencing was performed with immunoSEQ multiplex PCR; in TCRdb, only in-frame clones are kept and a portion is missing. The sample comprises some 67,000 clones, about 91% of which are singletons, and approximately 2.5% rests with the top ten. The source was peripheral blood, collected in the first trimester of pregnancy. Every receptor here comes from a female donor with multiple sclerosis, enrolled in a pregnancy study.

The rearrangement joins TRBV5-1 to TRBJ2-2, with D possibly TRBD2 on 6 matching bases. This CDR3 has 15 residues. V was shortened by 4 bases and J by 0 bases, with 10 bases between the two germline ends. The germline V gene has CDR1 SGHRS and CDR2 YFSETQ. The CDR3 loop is CASSTGTPNTGELFF. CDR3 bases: TGCGCCAGCAGCACCGGGACTCCGAACACCGGGGAGCTGTTTTTT.

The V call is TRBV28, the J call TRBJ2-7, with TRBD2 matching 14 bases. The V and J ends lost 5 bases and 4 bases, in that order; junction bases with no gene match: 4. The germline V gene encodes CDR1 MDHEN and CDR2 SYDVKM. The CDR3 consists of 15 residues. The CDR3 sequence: CASSPTSGRVYEQYF. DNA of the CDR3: TGTGCCAGCAGTCCGACTAGCGGGAGGGTGTACGAGCAGTACTTC. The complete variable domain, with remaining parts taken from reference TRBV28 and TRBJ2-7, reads DVKVTQSSRYLVKRTGEKVFLECVQDMDHENMFWYRQDPGLGLRLIYFSYDVKMKEKGDIPEGYSVSREKKERFSLILESASTNQTSMYLCASSPTSGRVYEQYFGPGTRLTVT.

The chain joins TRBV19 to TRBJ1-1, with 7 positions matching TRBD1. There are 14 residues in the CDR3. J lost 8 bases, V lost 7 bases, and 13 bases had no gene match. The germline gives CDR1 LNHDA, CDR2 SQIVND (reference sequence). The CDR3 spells CASTSDMQGVEAFF. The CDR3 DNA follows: TGTGCCAGTACATCCGACATGCAGGGGGTCGAAGCTTTCTTT.

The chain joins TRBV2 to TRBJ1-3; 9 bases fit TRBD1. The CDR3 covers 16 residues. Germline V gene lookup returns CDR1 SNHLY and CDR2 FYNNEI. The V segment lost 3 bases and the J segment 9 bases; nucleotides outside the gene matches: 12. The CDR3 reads CASSERTGGNEFTIYF. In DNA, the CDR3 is TGTGCCAGCAGTGAGAGAACAGGGGGCAACGAATTCACCATATATTTT.

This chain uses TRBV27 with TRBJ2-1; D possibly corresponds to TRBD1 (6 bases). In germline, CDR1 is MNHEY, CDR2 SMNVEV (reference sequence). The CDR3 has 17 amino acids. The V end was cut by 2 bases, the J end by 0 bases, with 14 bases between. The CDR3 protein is CASSLRGQPGSYNEQFF. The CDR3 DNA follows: TGTGCCAGCAGTTTAAGAGGACAGCCAGGCTCCTACAATGAGCAGTTCTTC.

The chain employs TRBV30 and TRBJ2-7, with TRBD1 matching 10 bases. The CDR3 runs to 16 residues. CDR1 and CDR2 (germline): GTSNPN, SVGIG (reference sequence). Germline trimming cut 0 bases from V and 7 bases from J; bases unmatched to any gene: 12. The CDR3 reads CAWSVPLGQGIREQYF. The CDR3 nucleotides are TGTGCCTGGAGTGTACCGCTGGGACAGGGGATTAGAGAGCAGTACTTC.

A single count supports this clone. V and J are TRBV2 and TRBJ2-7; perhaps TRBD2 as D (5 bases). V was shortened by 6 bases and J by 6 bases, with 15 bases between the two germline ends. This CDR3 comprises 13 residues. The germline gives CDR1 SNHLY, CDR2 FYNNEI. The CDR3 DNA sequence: TGTGCCAGCAGGCGGGTCTCGCGATCCGAGCAGTACTTC. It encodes CASRRVSRSEQYF.

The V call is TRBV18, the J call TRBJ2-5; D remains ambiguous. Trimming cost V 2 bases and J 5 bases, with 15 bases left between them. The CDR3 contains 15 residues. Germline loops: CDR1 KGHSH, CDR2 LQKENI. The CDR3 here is CASSPTRSVWETQYF. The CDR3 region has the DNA TGTGCCAGCTCACCAACGAGGTCGGTTTGGGAGACCCAGTACTTC.

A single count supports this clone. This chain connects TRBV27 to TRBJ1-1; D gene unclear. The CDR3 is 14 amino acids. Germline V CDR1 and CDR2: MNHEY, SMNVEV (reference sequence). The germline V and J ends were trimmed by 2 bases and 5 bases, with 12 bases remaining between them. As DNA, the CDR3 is TGTGCCAGCAGTTTAATGTCGCCGGGGACTGAAGCTTTCTTT. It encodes CASSLMSPGTEAFF.

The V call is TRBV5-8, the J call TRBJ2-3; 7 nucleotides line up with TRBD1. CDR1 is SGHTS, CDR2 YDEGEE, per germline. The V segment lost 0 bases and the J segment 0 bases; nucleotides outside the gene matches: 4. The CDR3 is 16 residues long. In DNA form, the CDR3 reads TGTGCCAGCAGCTTGGGTAGGGGGCGGAGCACAGATACGCAGTATTTT. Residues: CASSLGRGRSTDTQYF.